What follows are 18 T cell receptor beta chains derived from one specimen sequenced in a study of cytomegalovirus exposure and HLA in healthy donors. This PCR relied on a set of 60 Vbeta primers and 13 Jbeta primers. The data were produced by immunoSEQ multiplex PCR, yet TCRdb's version contains in-frame clones alone and is incomplete. The sample totals 130,000 to 150,000 clones. Material for sequencing was PBMCs. The source of these receptors is a male donor in good health and CMV-seronegative.

The chain employs TRBV28 and TRBJ1-1, with D unclear. Germline CDR1 MDHEN, CDR2 SYDVKM. V lost 10 bases and J lost 4, with 19 bases in between. The CDR3 contains 14 residues. CDR3 protein: CATIGPGSSTEAFF. Written as DNA, the CDR3 is TGTGCCACGATCGGTCCGGGGTCGAGCACTGAAGCTTTCTTT. The full variable domain, its missing parts supplied by reference TRBV28 and TRBJ1-1, is DVKVTQSSRYLVKRTGEKVFLECVQDMDHENMFWYRQDPGLGLRLIYFSYDVKMKEKGDIPEGYSVSREKKERFSLILESASTNQTSMYLCATIGPGSSTEAFFGQGTRLTVV.

This sequence joins TRBV29-1 and TRBJ2-1; 10 bases are a match to TRBD2. CDR3 length: 13 residues. From germline, CDR1 is SQVTM and CDR2 ANQGSEA. Trimming took 6 bases from V and 4 from J; bases not matched to a gene: 3. This chain's CDR3 is CSVSSGGYNEQFF. In nucleotides, the CDR3 is TGCAGCGTATCTAGCGGGGGTTACAATGAGCAGTTCTTC.

J is TRBJ2-7 and V is TRBV27; 7 bases match TRBD1. The V and J ends lost 5 bases and 3 bases, in that order; junction bases with no gene match: 7. CDR3 size: 14 residues. Germline V lookup: CDR1 MNHEY, CDR2 SMNVEV (reference sequence). CDR3 loop: CASSTGQERYEQYF. The CDR3 DNA follows: TGTGCCAGCAGTACCGGACAGGAACGCTACGAGCAGTACTTC.

V and J are TRBV27 and TRBJ2-7; D not certain. Looked up from germline, CDR1 is MNHEY and CDR2 is SMNVEV (reference sequence). The CDR3 loop spans 10 amino acids. Trimming took 8 bases from V and 6 from J, leaving 8 bases between them. CDR3 DNA: TGTGCCAGCGGAGTTTTCGAGCAGTACTTC. Protein sequence: CASGVFEQYF.

The rearrangement joins TRBV4-2 to TRBJ2-1; 7 bases match TRBD1. The germline V gene encodes CDR1 LGHNA and CDR2 YNFKEQ. V gave up 1 base and J gave up 4 bases; unmatched junction bases: 4. The CDR3 is made up of 15 amino acids. CDR3 nucleotides: TGTGCCAGCAGCCAAGCTACAGGGGTTTACAATGAGCAGTTCTTC. Translation: CASSQATGVYNEQFF.

This chain joins TRBV2 and TRBJ2-7; TRBD2 aligns across 13 bases. V was clipped by 5 bases and J by 5 bases; unmatched bases: 6. This CDR3 has 15 amino acids. From germline, CDR1 is SNHLY and CDR2 FYNNEI. The DNA for the CDR3 is TGTGCCAGCAGTTGGTCCGGACTAGCGGGAGACGAGCAGTACTTC. It yields the protein CASSWSGLAGDEQYF.

This rearrangement joins TRBV30 to TRBJ1-4, with D uncertain. V dropped 4 bases and J dropped 4 bases, with 7 bases sitting between them. The CDR3 has 12 residues. In germline, CDR1 is GTSNPN, CDR2 SVGIG (reference sequence). The CDR3 loop reads CAWTVNNEKLFF. The DNA of the CDR3 is TGTGCCTGGACAGTTAATAATGAAAAACTGTTTTTT.

The V gene is TRBV4-2, the J gene TRBJ1-1; the match to TRBD1 covers 7 bases. V lost 6 bases, J lost 4 bases, and 5 bases stayed unmatched. CDR1 is LGHNA, CDR2 YNFKEQ, per germline. The CDR3 consists of 13 residues. CDR3 in amino acids: CASSYDRATEAFF. CDR3 bases: TGTGCCAGCAGTTACGACAGGGCCACTGAAGCTTTCTTT.

The chain joins TRBV9 to TRBJ1-2, with a weak D call TRBD1 (5 bases). V gave up 0 bases and J gave up 8 bases, with 17 bases separating them. CDR3 size: 15 residues. From germline, CDR1 is SGDLS and CDR2 YYNGEE. CDR3 nucleotides: TGTGCCAGCAGCGTAGACCCGCCCTCAGGGAACGGCTACACCTTC. Protein: CASSVDPPSGNGYTF.

This sequence joins TRBV5-1 and TRBJ2-3; 7 positions match TRBD2. Germline-derived CDR1 and CDR2 are SGHRS and YFSETQ. Germline trimming cut 3 bases from V and 2 bases from J; bases unmatched to any gene: 6. CDR3 length: 15 residues. The CDR3 sequence: CASSWRGGLTDTQYF. As DNA, the CDR3 is TGCGCCAGCAGCTGGCGGGGAGGGCTCACAGATACGCAGTATTTT.

The chain recombines TRBV14 with TRBJ1-1; D unresolved. The CDR3 is made up of 14 amino acids. The V gene lost 2 bases and the J gene lost 1 base, with 8 bases spanning the gap. Germline V gene sequence: CDR1 SGHDN, CDR2 FVKESK. The CDR3 DNA follows: TGTGCCAGCAGCCAACAGGCCTGGAACACTGAAGCTTTCTTT. It specifies CASSQQAWNTEAFF.

This chain uses TRBV7-3 with TRBJ2-7; D gene unclear. This CDR3 comprises 14 residues. Germline V CDR1 and CDR2: SGHTA, FQGTGA. Trimming removed 2 bases at V and 0 bases at J, with 8 bases between. The CDR3 here is CASSLFPLSYEQYF. The CDR3 region has the DNA TGTGCCAGCAGCTTATTCCCCCTCTCCTACGAGCAGTACTTC.

This chain uses TRBV5-6 with TRBJ2-7; D is perhaps TRBD2 (5 bases). Trimming cost V 3 bases and J 7 bases, with 14 bases left between them. The length of the CDR3 is 13 residues. Germline V gene data show CDR1 as SGHDT and CDR2 as YYEEEE. The CDR3 DNA is TGTGCCAGCAGCTCGAGTCCAACGGGGGAGCAGTACTTC. This gives the protein CASSSSPTGEQYF. The full variable domain, its missing parts supplied by reference TRBV5-6 and TRBJ2-7, is DAGVTQSPTHLIKTRGQQVTLRCSPKSGHDTVSWYQQALGQGPQFIFQYYEEEERQRGNFPDRFSGHQFPNYSSELNVNALLLGDSALYLCASSSSPTGEQYFGPGTRLTVT.

V gene TRBV19 combines with J gene TRBJ1-6, with 7 bases matching TRBD1. The CDR3 consists of 14 residues. J was trimmed by 5 bases and V by 6 bases; bases with no gene match: 4. CDR1 and CDR2 from the germline V gene are LNHDA and SQIVND (reference sequence). CDR3 in amino acids: CASSPQGNNSPLHF. The CDR3 DNA sequence: TGTGCCAGTAGCCCACAGGGGAATAATTCACCCCTCCACTTT.

J is TRBJ1-1 and V is TRBV28; 9 bases align to TRBD1. CDR3 length equals 14 residues. V gave up 6 bases and J gave up 4 bases; unmatched junction bases: 6. Germline V gene lookup returns CDR1 MDHEN and CDR2 SYDVKM. The CDR3 sequence is CASRLQGAVTEAFF. CDR3 in DNA: TGTGCCAGCAGGTTACAGGGGGCGGTCACTGAAGCTTTCTTT.

J is TRBJ1-1 and V is TRBV6-5, with a weak D call TRBD1 (5 bases). V lost 2 bases, J lost 4 bases, and 8 bases lay in between. This CDR3 is built from 13 residues. CDR1 MNHEY and CDR2 SVGAGI come from the germline V gene. In DNA, the CDR3 is TGTGCCAGCAGTTACAGGCAGGGCACTGAAGCTTTCTTT. Translating it yields CASSYRQGTEAFF.

The chain links TRBV5-1 to TRBJ1-2; possibly TRBD1 for D (6 bases). The V end lost 5 bases, the J end lost 6 bases, and 17 bases lay between the germline ends. CDR1 is SGHRS, CDR2 YFSETQ, per germline. This CDR3 has 14 residues. The CDR3 is CASSRTQGRDGYTF. CDR3 in DNA: TGCGCCAGCAGTCGTACTCAGGGGAGGGATGGCTACACCTTC.

The gene calls are TRBV5-1 and TRBJ2-3; 10 bases are shared with TRBD2. The CDR3 runs to 17 residues. The V segment lost 0 bases and the J segment 2 bases; nucleotides outside the gene matches: 6. Per germline, CDR1 SGHRS and CDR2 YFSETQ. CDR3 sequence: CASSLVVAGGTTDTQYF. The CDR3 nucleotides are TGCGCCAGCAGCTTGGTGGTAGCGGGGGGCACCACAGATACGCAGTATTTT.